A selection of T cell receptor beta chains follows, all from one sample in a study of T-cell memory formation after mild COVID-19. TCRdb called the 5' RACE reads again in MiXCR, with one record for every CDR3 protein. The data contain about 430,000 distinct CDR3 sequences, 20% to 25% of them singletons. Input material: PBMCs or a T cell subset sorted from them (not recorded which). The receptors derive from an adult woman who had mild COVID-19 (a few samples of this study predate the infection). Cell type and time point are not known. Each CDR3 is given with its conserved first and last residue. The D gene is left open where the match is weak. Part of the rows lack a size; the others show once, few, many or a class for expanded clones.

D: .; size: .; J: TRBJ1-2; V: TRBV7-9; CDR3: CASSLGSGLLGWYGYTF; DNA: TGTGCCAGCAGCTTAGGATCCGGTTTGCTGGGCTGGTATGGCTACACCTTC
D: TRBD1; size: .; J: TRBJ2-5; V: TRBV12-3/TRBV12-4; CDR3: CASTLSGTAFGTQYF; DNA: TGTGCCAGCACCCTATCCGGGACAGCGTTCGGGACCCAGTACTTC
D: TRBD2; size: .; J: TRBJ2-1; V: TRBV24-1; CDR3: CATSDTLAESYNEQFF; DNA: TGTGCCACCAGTGACACACTAGCGGAGTCCTACAATGAGCAGTTCTTC
D: .; size: few; J: TRBJ2-3; V: TRBV4-3; CDR3: CASSQDLFTDTQYF; DNA: TGCGCCAGCAGCCAAGATTTGTTCACAGATACGCAGTATTTT
D: .; size: .; J: TRBJ2-3; V: TRBV7-2; CDR3: CASSQAAVFADTQYF; DNA: TGTGCCAGCAGCCAAGCGGCAGTATTCGCAGATACGCAGTATTTT
D: TRBD2; size: .; J: TRBJ2-1; V: TRBV5-6; CDR3: CASSLVPREWVDEQFF; DNA: TGTGCCAGCAGCTTGGTCCCGCGGGAGTGGGTTGATGAGCAGTTCTTC
D: .; size: .; J: TRBJ2-7; V: TRBV4-1; CDR3: CASSQDVRQGDYEQYF; DNA: TGCGCCAGCAGCCAAGATGTGCGGCAAGGGGACTACGAGCAGTACTTC
D: TRBD2; size: .; J: TRBJ2-7; V: TRBV20-1; CDR3: CSARDPVASGTFYEQYF; DNA: TGCAGTGCTAGAGATCCGGTGGCTAGCGGTACCTTCTACGAGCAGTACTTC
D: TRBD2; size: .; J: TRBJ2-1; V: TRBV5-1; CDR3: CASSLDFSGTYNEQFF; DNA: TGCGCCAGCAGCTTGGATTTTAGCGGGACTTACAATGAGCAGTTCTTC
D: .; size: few; J: TRBJ2-5; V: TRBV12-3/TRBV12-4; CDR3: CASSPTGLGQETQYF; DNA: TGTGCCAGCAGCCCTACGGGGCTAGGCCAAGAGACCCAGTACTTC
D: .; size: .; J: TRBJ2-3; V: TRBV3-1; CDR3: CASQAASDTQYF; DNA: TGTGCCAGCCAAGCGGCCTCAGATACGCAGTATTTT
D: TRBD2; size: .; J: TRBJ2-3; V: TRBV9; CDR3: CASSPRERGAQYF; DNA: TGTGCCAGCAGCCCCCGCGAGCGGGGGGCGCAGTATTTT
D: .; size: many; J: TRBJ1-1; V: TRBV5-5; CDR3: CASSAQGTEAFF; DNA: TGTGCCAGCAGCGCACAGGGCACTGAAGCTTTCTTT
D: .; size: .; J: TRBJ1-3; V: TRBV12-3/TRBV12-4; CDR3: CASGRNSGNTIYF; DNA: TGTGCCAGCGGTAGAAACTCTGGAAACACCATATATTTT
D: .; size: few; J: TRBJ2-7; V: TRBV7-2; CDR3: CASSLEMTYEQYF; DNA: TGTGCCAGCAGCTTGGAGATGACCTACGAGCAGTACTTC
D: .; size: .; J: TRBJ2-5; V: TRBV7-9; CDR3: CASSLTIGQETQYF; DNA: TGTGCCAGCAGCTTAACGATCGGTCAAGAGACCCAGTACTTC
D: TRBD2; size: few; J: TRBJ2-3; V: TRBV5-1; CDR3: CASSPGTSGRWSTDTQYF; DNA: TGCGCCAGCAGCCCCGGGACTAGCGGGAGATGGAGCACAGATACGCAGTATTTT
D: .; size: .; J: TRBJ1-1; V: TRBV7-8; CDR3: CASSLLYTSIWDTEAFF; DNA: TGTGCCAGCAGCTTACTATACACCTCAATCTGGGACACTGAAGCTTTCTTT
D: TRBD1; size: .; J: TRBJ1-1; V: TRBV7-9; CDR3: CASSLLGQGATEAFF; DNA: TGTGCCAGCAGCTTATTGGGACAGGGGGCAACTGAAGCTTTCTTT
D: .; size: many; J: TRBJ2-3; V: TRBV9; CDR3: CASSLTTYSSTDTQYF; DNA: TGTGCCAGCAGCCTTACGACCTATTCTAGCACAGATACGCAGTATTTT
D: TRBD1; size: once; J: TRBJ2-7; V: TRBV19; CDR3: CASSTYQGDSPYEQYF; DNA: TGTGCCAGTAGTACCTATCAGGGGGATAGTCCCTACGAGCAGTACTTC
D: .; size: few; J: TRBJ1-2; V: TRBV12-3/TRBV12-4; CDR3: CASSLSGGPYGYTF; DNA: TGTGCCAGCAGTTTAAGTGGAGGCCCCTATGGCTACACCTTC
D: .; size: .; J: TRBJ2-1; V: TRBV12-3/TRBV12-4; CDR3: CASSRNNEQFF; DNA: TGTGCCAGCAGCCGAAACAATGAGCAGTTCTTC
D: .; size: .; J: TRBJ1-1; V: TRBV19; CDR3: CASSREAANTEAFF; DNA: TGTGCCAGTAGTCGGGAGGCTGCGAACACTGAAGCTTTCTTT
D: .; size: .; J: TRBJ2-5; V: TRBV24-1; CDR3: CATSDSGRETQYF; DNA: TGTGCCACCAGTGATTCCGGGCGGGAGACCCAGTACTTC
D: .; size: .; J: TRBJ1-5; V: TRBV7-6; CDR3: CASSFGSGVNQPQHF; DNA: TGTGCCAGCAGCTTCGGTAGCGGGGTAAATCAGCCCCAGCATTTT